The clone carrying this TCR beta chain appeared many times. As yet, its antigen is unknown. Germline CDR1 and CDR2: SGHRS and YFSETQ. V was cut by 7 bases and J by 5 bases, with 19 bases left in between. The CDR3 runs 15 residues. The sample comes from a study of T cells after yellow fever vaccination. The study, taken as a whole, reports: After the booster, over 95% of CD4 and around nine tenths of CD8 primary-response clones were re-detected. Overall, a small share of clonotypes was seen in both CD4 and CD8 compartments.

MiXCR was run by TCRdb on the 5' RACE reads, yielding one entry per CDR3 protein. The table shows hundreds of thousands of distinct CDR3 sequences, with around 13% occurring only once. The specimen was CD4+ T cells sorted from PBMCs, collected 15 days after the yellow fever booster vaccination. The origin of this receptor is a man aged 18 to 29 who received the YFV17D yellow fever vaccine. The chain recombines TRBV5-1 with TRBJ2-1, with D possibly TRBD1 on 5 matching bases. The CDR3 nucleotides read TGCGCCAGCGAAACCCAGGGTGGAAGAAACAATGAGCAGTTCTTC. Amino acid sequence: CASETQGGRNNEQFF.